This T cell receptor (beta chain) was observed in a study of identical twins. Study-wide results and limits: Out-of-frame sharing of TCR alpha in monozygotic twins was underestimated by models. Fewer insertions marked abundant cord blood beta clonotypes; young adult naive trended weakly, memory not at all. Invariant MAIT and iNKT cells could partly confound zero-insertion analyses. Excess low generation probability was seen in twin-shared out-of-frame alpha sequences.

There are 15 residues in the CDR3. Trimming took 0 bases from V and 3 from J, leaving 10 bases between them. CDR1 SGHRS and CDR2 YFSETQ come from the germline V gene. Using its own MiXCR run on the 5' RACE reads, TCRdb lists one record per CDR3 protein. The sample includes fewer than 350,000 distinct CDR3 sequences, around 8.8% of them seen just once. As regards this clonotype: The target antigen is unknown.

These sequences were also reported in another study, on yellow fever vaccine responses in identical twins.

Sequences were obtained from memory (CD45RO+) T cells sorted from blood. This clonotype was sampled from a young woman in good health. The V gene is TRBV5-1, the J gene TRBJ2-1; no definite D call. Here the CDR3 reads CASSLVGEIYNEQFF. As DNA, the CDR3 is TGCGCCAGCAGCTTGGTTGGAGAAATCTACAATGAGCAGTTCTTC.